The next 7 T cell receptor beta chains were all read from a single sample in a study of blood T cell repertoires in COVID-19 (dated by TCRdb to 2020 to 2022). Libraries were built with the immunoSEQ multiplex PCR assay. TCRdb's version of the immuneACCESS table is confined to in-frame rearrangements and falls short of the full clone set. An unresolved V gene accounts for under half of the shortfall where checked; the remainder is of unknown origin. The sample table holds roughly 140,000 clones, of which around 83% were seen once. The ten largest clonotypes hold 8.3% of the sample. The source material was peripheral blood. Every receptor here comes from a woman aged 60-75 years with COVID-19, enrolled during active disease.

The rearrangement links TRBV21-1 to TRBJ2-7; the table's D call TRBD1 went unverified against the DNA. TRBV21-1 is a listed pseudogene. The CDR3 runs to 13 residues. The CDR3 bases are TGTGCCAGCAGCATTAGACATGGCTACGAGCAGTACGTC. This translates into CASSIRHGYEQYV.

This clone showed up just once. The chain uses TRBV24-1 and TRBJ1-5, with TRBD1 as a possible D gene (5 bases). Germline CDR1 and CDR2: KGHDR and SFDVKD. V was cut by 1 base and J by 0 bases, with 9 bases left in between. CDR3 length: 16 residues. CDR3 nucleotides: TGTGCCACCAGTGATTTTGGAGGGGATAGCAATCAGCCCCAGCATTTT. Residues: CATSDFGGDSNQPQHF.

The CDR3 spells CASSNPGQGDEQYF. The DNA of the CDR3 is TGTGCCAGTAGTAACCCGGGACAGGGTGACGAGCAGTACTTC. The rearrangement uses TRBV19 and TRBJ2-7; the match to TRBD1 covers 9 bases. This CDR3 region has 14 residues. CDR1 LNHDA and CDR2 SQIVND come from the germline V gene (reference sequence). V lost 4 bases, J lost 5 bases, and 6 bases stayed unmatched.

The chain employs TRBV6-4 and TRBJ1-1; D gene ambiguous. Between the trimmed V and J ends, which lost 0 bases and 10 bases, there was a span of 15 bases. CDR1 and CDR2 from the germline V gene are MRHNA and SNTAGT. The CDR3 is made up of 14 amino acids. CDR3 residues: CASSDSISRGGAFF. In DNA, the CDR3 is TGTGCCAGCAGTGACTCGATTTCCCGCGGTGGAGCTTTCTTT.

The chain has TRBV7-2 and TRBJ1-5; D not certain. CDR1 is SGHTA and CDR2 is FQGNSA in the germline V gene. Trimming left V 5 bases short and J 1 base short, with 12 bases between. The CDR3 runs to 15 residues. The chain's CDR3 is CASSPSRASNQPQHF. The CDR3 DNA is TGTGCCAGCAGCCCCTCTCGCGCGAGCAATCAGCCCCAGCATTTT.

The chain carries TRBV10-2 and TRBJ1-5, with 7 bases identical to TRBD1. This CDR3 spans 14 amino acids. J gave up 6 bases and V 6 bases, and 8 bases lay outside the gene matches. The germline V gene encodes CDR1 WSHSY and CDR2 SAAADI. The DNA of the CDR3 is TGCGCCAGCAGCTACGACAGGGATAGTCAGCCCCAGCATTTT. As protein: CASSYDRDSQPQHF.

The rearrangement joins TRBV19 to TRBJ1-1; D unresolved. This CDR3 has 13 amino acids. Per germline, CDR1 LNHDA and CDR2 SQIVND (reference sequence). The V and J ends lost 5 bases and 2 bases respectively, with 9 bases between them. The CDR3 DNA reads TGTGCCAGTAGTTTCCAGGTTAACACTGAAGCTTTCTTT. It translates to CASSFQVNTEAFF.